A single sample gave rise to the 10 T cell receptor beta chains below, sequenced in a study of human T cells and chemical hapten exposure. TCRdb ran MiXCR on the RACE reads and lists one entry per CDR3 protein. Of approximately 260,000 distinct CDR3 sequences in the sample, around 7.7% are singletons; the top ten hold 0.9% to 1.5%. The time point here: pre-sensitization, week 0. Treatment specified: therapeutic diphenylcyclopropenone sensitization with weekly scalp DPC. Sequences were derived from whole blood, sampled in connection with sensitization to the hapten diphenylcyclopropenone (DPC). Source of these receptors: a young man with alopecia areata. Some clones in this sample may be carry-over from other donors' samples.

V is TRBV2 and J is TRBJ1-2; 8 positions match TRBD1. This CDR3 spans 14 amino acids. Germline CDR1 SNHLY, CDR2 FYNNEI. V lost 11 bases to trimming and J lost 0 bases; unmatched junction nucleotides: 8. The CDR3, as DNA: TGTGCCTCCAGGGGACAGGCATCTAACTATGGCTACACCTTC. It specifies CASRGQASNYGYTF.

In its sample, this clonotype was seen many times. The rearrangement uses TRBV6-5 and TRBJ1-2; tentatively, D is TRBD1 (6 bases). V gave up 6 bases and J gave up 4 bases, with 21 bases separating them. The CDR3 runs 16 residues. Germline lookup yields CDR1 MNHEY and CDR2 SVGAGI. CDR3 protein: CASRTRGLRGSYGYTF. As DNA, the CDR3 is TGTGCCAGCAGAACCCGCGGACTCAGGGGATCCTATGGCTACACCTTC.

This clonotype was detected only a few times. V gene TRBV7-2 combines with J gene TRBJ2-5, with 9 positions matching TRBD2. Unmatched junction bases numbered 2, after V lost 8 bases and J lost 1 base. The CDR3 length is 13 residues. Germline values: CDR1 SGHTA, CDR2 FQGNSA. The CDR3 is CASGGLAQETQYF. DNA for the CDR3: TGTGCCAGCGGGGGACTAGCCCAAGAGACCCAGTACTTC. The entire variable domain, with the rest obtained from reference TRBV7-2 and TRBJ2-5, is as follows: GAGVSQSPSNKVTEKGKDVELRCDPISGHTALYWYRQSLGQGLEFLIYFQGNSAPDKSGLPSDRFSAERTGGSVSTLTIQRTQQEDSAVYLCASGGLAQETQYFGPGTRLLVL.

This sequence joins TRBV9 and TRBJ1-1; no definite D call. CDR3 length: 15 amino acids. The ends were cut back, 4 bases at V and 0 bases at J, with 13 bases in the middle. Looked up from germline, CDR1 is SGDLS and CDR2 is YYNGEE. In nucleotides, the CDR3 is TGTGCCAGCAGCTCCCGGGGAACTATGAACACTGAAGCTTTCTTT. Protein: CASSSRGTMNTEAFF.

This clonotype was seen many times. The rearrangement uses TRBV6-6 and TRBJ1-2, with no clear D. Trimming cost V 3 bases and J 1 base, with 9 bases left between them. CDR1 and CDR2 from the germline V gene are MNHNY and SVGAGI (reference sequence). The CDR3 covers 14 residues. Written as DNA, the CDR3 is TGTGCCAGCAGTTATTGGGCGGTTAACTATGGCTACACCTTC. This sequence encodes CASSYWAVNYGYTF.

The chain employs TRBV24-1 and TRBJ2-2; 9 bases match TRBD1. The CDR3 contains 19 residues. Germline V lookup: CDR1 KGHDR, CDR2 SFDVKD. V dropped 8 bases and J dropped 3; count of bases not matched to a gene: 18. The CDR3: CATIKRDRAKGVDTGELFF. CDR3 nucleotides: TGTGCCACCATCAAAAGGGACAGGGCTAAAGGTGTGGACACCGGGGAGCTGTTTTTT.

The chain employs TRBV6-1 and TRBJ2-1; perhaps TRBD2 as D (6 bases). CDR1 and CDR2 from the germline V gene are MNHNS and SASEGT. Trimming left V 7 bases short and J 2 bases short, with 12 bases between. The CDR3 length is 14 residues. CDR3 loop: CASMRGPPYNEQFF. CDR3 sequence (DNA): TGTGCCAGCATGCGGGGACCCCCCTACAATGAGCAGTTCTTC.

This clonotype came up many times. J is TRBJ1-3 and V is TRBV9, with a tentative D call TRBD1 (5 bases). Trimming took 3 bases from V and 2 from J, leaving 9 bases between them. Per the germline V gene, CDR1 is SGDLS and CDR2 is YYNGEE. This CDR3 spans 14 amino acids. CDR3 in amino acids: CASSAQGTGNTIYF. The CDR3 DNA follows: TGTGCCAGCAGCGCGCAGGGCACTGGAAACACCATATATTTT.

This clonotype was picked up a small number of times. The gene calls are TRBV11-2 and TRBJ2-7; TRBD1 matches 7 bases. This CDR3 comprises 15 residues. Germline V gene lookup returns CDR1 SGHAT and CDR2 FQNNGV. The trim removed 5 bases at V and 3 bases at J, leaving 10 bases unmatched. CDR3 in amino acids: CASSLIPGQIYEQYF. CDR3 DNA: TGTGCCAGCAGCCTTATTCCGGGACAGATCTACGAGCAGTACTTC.

This clonotype has only a few counts. The V call is TRBV12-3 or TRBV12-4, the J call TRBJ2-1, with D possibly TRBD2 on 6 matching bases. The V and J ends lost 6 bases and 3 bases respectively, with 21 bases between them. The CDR3 is made up of 17 amino acids. The CDR3 sequence: CASSPTLGRSGYNEQFF. CDR3 DNA sequence: TGTGCCAGCAGCCCAACGTTGGGGAGGTCAGGCTACAATGAGCAGTTCTTC.